This T cell receptor (beta chain) was profiled in a study of identical twins (dated by TCRdb to the mid-2010s). Regarding the study in general: TCR alpha and beta repertoires from monozygotic twins, unrelated adults of various ages and cord blood were deep-sequenced to test whether fetal clonotypes persist. Replicate twin experiments were performed at different times using different library preparation protocols to rule out contamination.

Trimming costs V 5 bases and J 0 bases, and their ends lie 14 bases apart. The CDR3 goes from the cysteine to the phenylalanine over 16 residues. Only CDR3 DNA is held: 48 bases, read in frame from base 1. The germline V gene supplies CDR1 MDHEN and CDR2 SYDVKM. Libraries were constructed by 5' RACE. Sequencing was performed on an Illumina HiSeq 2000. A universal primer binding site was introduced by template switching, and a unique molecular identifier was present in the final cDNA, enabling accurate counting of TCR cDNA molecules. First-strand cDNA for TCR alpha and beta chains was synthesized from specific primers in the conserved constant-segment region. Each cDNA library was double barcoded, with a SMART-Mk sample barcode plus Illumina barcodes, to control for contamination. TruSeq adapter sequences, together with Illumina sample barcodes, were added in two successive PCR steps. TCR alpha and beta cDNA libraries were sequenced on the Illumina HiSeq platform with custom primers. As for the authors' bioinformatics: MiGEC was used to process raw reads and extract unique molecular identifiers, and MiXCR was used to find CDR3 positions. Recombination models were inferred per individual with the repgenHMM and IGoR tools using an EM algorithm. Shared clonotypes were analyzed with the tcR package in R, and sharing was normalized by the product of cloneset sizes. To study raw recombination free of thymic and clonal selection effects, out-of-frame nonproductive sequences were analyzed. TCRdb reanalyzed the raw reads on its own, using fastp at Q25 for trimming and MiXCR for clone calling, and kept in-frame beta chains. Each CDR3 protein appears once, grouped with its most common genes and DNA. TCRdb, not the original authors, processed these V and J calls. Within this sample are more than 1.5 million distinct CDR3 sequences, with about 32% of them counted one time only. The ten largest clones take up around 0.3% of the sample.

This clonotype was found a few times. Its recognized antigen is unknown. No base quality information exists; no much larger clone differs at one position. Only healthy Caucasian donors were included. The study at large found these results: A weaker excess of twin sharing was found in beta out-of-frame sequences because the signal-to-noise ratio was lowered by fewer shared sequences. In monozygotic twins, recombination models systematically underestimated out-of-frame TCR alpha sharing, but the models matched the sharing seen between unrelated individuals. Out-of-frame TCR alpha sequences shared between twins showed an excess of low generation-probability sequences compared with coincidental sharing between unrelated individuals. Conclusions relied on cross-sectional statistical analysis, since the same donors could not be followed over many years. Abundant cord blood beta clonotypes carried fewer insertions; young adult naive repertoires showed a weaker similar trend, while memory repertoires showed none. Invariant T cells such as MAIT and iNKT could partly confound zero-insertion analyses, though diverse VJ usage argued against this for most clonotypes.

The sequenced material came from cord blood. The sequence links TRBV28 to TRBJ2-1; no D segment can be confidently identified. The TCR comes from a newborn girl in good health. The DNA is TGTGCCAGCAGTCCCCAGGTGAGGAGCTCCTACAATGAGCAGTTCTTC. Its amino acids are CASSPQVRSSYNEQFF.